This T cell receptor (beta chain) was found in a study of cytomegalovirus exposure and HLA in healthy donors. Study-level information: Most donors, roughly 84% of over 350 genotyped, fell in the Caucasian-associated ancestry cluster. Study results and limitations: It was assumed in the presence/absence analyses that sequencing depth was roughly uniform across donors.

Despite likely unrecorded immune exposures, the donors were nominally healthy at the time of sampling. Trimming at V came to 1 base and at J to 7 bases, leaving 3 bases not matched to a gene. Germline CDR1 is SGHNT and CDR2 is YYREEE (reference sequence). The length of the CDR3 is 14 residues. Primers for the PCR totalled 60 Vbeta and 13 Jbeta. Using immunoSEQ multiplex PCR, the repertoire was profiled, and TCRdb retains in-frame clones only, with some absent. The table includes under 200,000 clones, around 80% detected once. On this clone: What it recognizes is unknown.

The chain uses TRBV5-4 and TRBJ2-2; 8 bases are a match to TRBD2. The specimen was PBMCs. The clonotype comes from a man between 25 and 39 years old in good health and CMV-seronegative. CDR3 protein: CASSLPGGHGELFF. CDR3 DNA sequence: TGTGCCAGCAGCTTGCCGGGGGGGCACGGGGAGCTGTTTTTT.